This T cell receptor (beta chain) was identified during a study of early T cells in non-severe SARS-CoV-2 infection. One entry per CDR3 protein results from TCRdb running MiXCR on the 5' RACE reads. The sample records about 110,000 distinct CDR3 sequences, over 8.5% being singletons. There are a few counts of this clonotype. Trimming stripped 4 bases from V and 3 bases from J, with 9 bases between. Per germline, CDR1 SQVTM and CDR2 ANQGSEA. CDR3 size: 12 residues. Sequencing input: whole blood. The rearrangement joins TRBV29-1 to TRBJ2-5; D remains unclear. The clonotype was recovered from an adult who was a healthcare worker with PCR-confirmed SARS-CoV-2 infection or an uninfected control (not recorded which). CDR3 region: CSVGPQKETQYF. CDR3 nucleotide sequence: TGCAGCGTTGGGCCGCAGAAAGAGACCCAGTACTTC.